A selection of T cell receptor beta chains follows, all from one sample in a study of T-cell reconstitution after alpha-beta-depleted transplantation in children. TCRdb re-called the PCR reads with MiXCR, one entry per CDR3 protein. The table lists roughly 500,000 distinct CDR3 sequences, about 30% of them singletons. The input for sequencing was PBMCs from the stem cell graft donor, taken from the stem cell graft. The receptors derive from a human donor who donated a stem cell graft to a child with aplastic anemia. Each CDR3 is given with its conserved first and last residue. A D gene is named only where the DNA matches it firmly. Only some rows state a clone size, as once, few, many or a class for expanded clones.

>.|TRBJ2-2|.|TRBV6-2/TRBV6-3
CASRTTVTNTGELFF
TGTGCCAGCAGGACGACAGTGACTAACACCGGGGAGCTGTTTTTT
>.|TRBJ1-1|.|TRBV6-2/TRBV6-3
CASREERRRAFF
TGTGCCAGCAGGGAGGAACGCCGCCGGGCTTTCTTT
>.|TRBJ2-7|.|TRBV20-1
CSARVGGGGSYEQYF
TGCAGTGCGAGAGTGGGGGGAGGTGGTTCCTACGAGCAGTACTTC
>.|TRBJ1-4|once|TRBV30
CARGTNEKLFF
TGTGCCCGGGGCACAAATGAAAAACTGTTTTTT
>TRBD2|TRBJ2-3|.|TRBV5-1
CASSLGLAGPDTQYF
TGCGCCAGCAGCTTGGGACTAGCGGGGCCCGATACGCAGTATTTT
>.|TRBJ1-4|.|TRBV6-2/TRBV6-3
CASRATTNEKLFF
TGTGCTTCCCGGGCTACAACTAATGAAAAACTGTTTTTT
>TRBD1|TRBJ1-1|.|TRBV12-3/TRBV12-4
CASNQGVPVNTEAFF
TGTGCCAGCAACCAGGGGGTTCCCGTGAACACTGAAGCTTTCTTT
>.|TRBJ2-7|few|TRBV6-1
CASRRDPYSYEQYF
TGTGCCAGCAGGCGGGACCCCTACTCCTACGAGCAGTACTTC
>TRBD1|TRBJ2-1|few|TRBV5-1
CASSLGDRVNEQFF
TGCGCCAGCAGCTTGGGGGACAGGGTCAATGAGCAGTTCTTC
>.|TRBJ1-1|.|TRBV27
CASSQNPLMNTEAFF
TGTGCCAGCAGTCAAAACCCTCTCATGAACACTGAAGCTTTCTTT
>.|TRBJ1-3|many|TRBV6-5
CASSYFFGAQDTIYF
TGTGCCAGCAGTTACTTCTTCGGGGCCCAGGACACCATATATTTT
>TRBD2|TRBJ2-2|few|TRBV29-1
CSAEVAGVTGELFF
TGCAGCGCCGAAGTAGCGGGAGTCACCGGGGAGCTGTTTTTT
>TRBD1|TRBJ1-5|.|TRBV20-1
CSARALGQGERNQPQHF
TGCAGTGCTAGAGCCTTGGGACAGGGGGAACGCAATCAGCCCCAGCATTTT
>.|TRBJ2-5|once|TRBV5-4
CASSIQRETQYF
TGTGCCAGCAGCATACAACGGGAGACCCAGTACTTC
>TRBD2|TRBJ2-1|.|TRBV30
CAWSDGLEYNEQFF
TGTGCCTGGAGTGATGGACTAGAGTACAATGAGCAGTTCTTC
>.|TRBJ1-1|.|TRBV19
CASRTGSGAFF
TGTGCCAGTAGAACAGGATCCGGGGCTTTCTTT
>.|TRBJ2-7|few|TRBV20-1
CSAMTVQEQYF
TGCAGTGCAATGACTGTTCAGGAGCAGTACTTC
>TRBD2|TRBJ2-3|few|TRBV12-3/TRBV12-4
CASRQAGGSTDTQYF
TGTGCCAGCAGGCAAGCGGGGGGTAGCACAGATACGCAGTATTTT
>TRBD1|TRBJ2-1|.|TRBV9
CASSVGGTGGTQGQFF
TGTGCCAGCAGCGTAGGAGGGACAGGTGGGACTCAAGGGCAGTTCTTC
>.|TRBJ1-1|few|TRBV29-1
CSVDLAGAGNTEAFF
TGCAGCGTTGATCTCGCGGGAGCGGGGAACACTGAAGCTTTCTTT
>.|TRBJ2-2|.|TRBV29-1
CSFRTSGSLTGELFF
TGCAGCTTCCGAACCAGTGGCAGCCTGACCGGGGAGCTGTTTTTT
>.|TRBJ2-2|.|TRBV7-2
CASSSRTDTGELFF
TGTGCCAGCAGCTCAAGGACAGACACCGGGGAGCTGTTTTTT
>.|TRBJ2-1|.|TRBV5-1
CASSSAGRQGDEQFF
TGCGCCAGCAGCTCAGCGGGAAGGCAGGGGGATGAGCAGTTCTTC
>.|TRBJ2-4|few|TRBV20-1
CSASRREAKNIQYF
TGCAGTGCTAGTCGGCGGGAAGCCAAAAACATTCAGTACTTC
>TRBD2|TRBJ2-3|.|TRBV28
CASSPRQIHLAGGTDTQYF
TGTGCCAGCAGCCCCCGGCAGATACACCTAGCGGGAGGGACAGATACGCAGTATTTT
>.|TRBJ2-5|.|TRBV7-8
CASSSRARTANQETQYF
TGTGCCAGCAGCTCTAGGGCAAGGACAGCTAACCAAGAGACCCAGTACTTC
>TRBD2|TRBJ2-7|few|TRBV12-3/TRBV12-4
CASSLTSGSKPNSYEQYF
TGTGCCAGCAGTTTGACTAGCGGGAGCAAACCAAACTCCTACGAGCAGTACTTC
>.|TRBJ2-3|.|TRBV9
CASSVRGLSSDTQYF
TGTGCCAGCAGCGTGAGGGGGTTGTCCTCAGATACGCAGTATTTT
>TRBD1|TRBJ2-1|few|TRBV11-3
CASSSKTGVGYNEQFF
TGTGCCAGCAGCTCCAAGACAGGGGTGGGGTACAATGAGCAGTTCTTC
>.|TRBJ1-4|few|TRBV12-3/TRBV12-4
CASSWASNEKLFF
TGTGCCAGCAGTTGGGCTTCGAATGAAAAACTGTTTTTT
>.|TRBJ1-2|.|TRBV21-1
CASSIPGPYYGYTF
TGTGCCAGCAGCATTCCGGGCCCTTACTATGGCTACACCTTC
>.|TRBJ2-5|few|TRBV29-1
CSVETPRVRAQYF
TGCAGCGTTGAGACACCCAGGGTACGGGCCCAGTACTTC
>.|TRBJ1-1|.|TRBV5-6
CASSRSDTEAFF
TGTGCCAGCAGCCGTAGTGACACTGAAGCTTTCTTT
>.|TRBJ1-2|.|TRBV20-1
CSARDSGRDSGYTF
TGCAGTGCTAGAGATAGCGGCAGGGACTCTGGCTACACCTTC
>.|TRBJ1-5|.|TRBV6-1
CASSLAATISPQHF
TGTGCCAGCAGCCTGGCAGCCACAATCAGCCCCCAGCATTTT
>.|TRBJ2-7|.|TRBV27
CASSPLPRAYEQYF
TGTGCCAGCAGTCCACTCCCACGCGCCTACGAGCAGTACTTC
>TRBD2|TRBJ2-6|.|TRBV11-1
CASSLVPGTGGSGANVLTF
TGTGCCAGCAGCTTAGTTCCGGGTACGGGAGGCTCTGGGGCCAACGTCCTGACTTTC
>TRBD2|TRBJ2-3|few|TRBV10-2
CASRGTSGRATDTQYF
TGCGCCAGCAGAGGAACTAGCGGGAGGGCCACAGATACGCAGTATTTT
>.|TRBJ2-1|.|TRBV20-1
CSARVTGKQFF
TGCAGTGCTAGAGTAACGGGGAAGCAGTTCTTC
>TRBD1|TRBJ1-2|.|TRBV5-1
CASSLEAGTGMDGYTF
TGCGCCAGCAGCTTGGAAGCCGGGACAGGGATGGATGGCTACACCTTC
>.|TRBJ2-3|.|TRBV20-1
CSAPDFGQGGPDTQYF
.
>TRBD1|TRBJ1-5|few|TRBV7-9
CASSSEQGHQPQHF
TGTGCCAGCTCCTCCGAACAGGGGCATCAGCCCCAGCATTTT
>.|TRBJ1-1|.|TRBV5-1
CASSLITGSGTEAFF
TGCGCCAGCAGCTTGATCACAGGGAGCGGCACTGAAGCTTTCTTT
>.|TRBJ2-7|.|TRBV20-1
CSARPGGASEQYF
TGCAGTGCTAGACCCGGGGGCGCGTCCGAGCAGTACTTC
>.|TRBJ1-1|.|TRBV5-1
CASSLASRERFTEAFF
TGCGCCAGCAGCTTGGCCTCACGGGAAAGGTTCACTGAAGCTTTCTTT
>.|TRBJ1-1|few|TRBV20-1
CSAREQGGLVEAFF
TGCAGTGCTAGAGAACAGGGCGGACTTGTTGAAGCTTTCTTT
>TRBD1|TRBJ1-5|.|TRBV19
CASSIYNRGLGQPQHF
TGTGCCAGTAGTATTTATAACAGGGGATTGGGTCAGCCCCAGCATTTT
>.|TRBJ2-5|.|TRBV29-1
CSVGAGPKNSQYF
TGCAGCGTTGGGGCTGGACCAAAGAATTCCCAGTACTTC
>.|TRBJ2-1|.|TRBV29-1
CSVALQGQTYNEQFF
TGCAGCGTTGCCCTACAAGGACAGACCTACAATGAGCAGTTCTTC
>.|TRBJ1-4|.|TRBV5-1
CASSLEGANAKLFF
TGCGCCAGCAGCTTGGAAGGGGCAAATGCAAAACTGTTTTTT
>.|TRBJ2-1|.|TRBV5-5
CASSLTIAGEQFF
TGTGCCAGCAGCCTTACGATAGCTGGTGAGCAGTTCTTC
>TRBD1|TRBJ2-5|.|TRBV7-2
CASSQAYRGSLETQYF
TGTGCCAGCAGCCAAGCCTACAGGGGGAGTTTGGAGACCCAGTACTTC